This is a list of T cell receptor beta chains from one sample in a study of T-cell reconstitution after alpha-beta-depleted transplantation in children. TCRdb re-derived calls from the PCR reads in MiXCR, one entry per CDR3 protein. Of some 840,000 distinct CDR3 sequences in the sample, roughly 16% were seen once. Specimen: PBMCs, mostly from graft donor cells, collected 360 days after TCRalphabeta/CD19-depleted stem cell transplant. The source is a male patient younger than 18 who had a stem cell transplant for acute lymphoblastic leukemia, so the T cells may come from the graft donor. CDR3s leave out the opening cysteine and the closing phenylalanine or tryptophan. Clone size appears in some rows only: once, few, many, or a class for an expanded clone.

abundance | v_gene | CDR3aa
many | TRBV7-6 | ASSLVGSSSYEQY
. | TRBV19 | ASNRQGRSYNEQF
once | TRBV5-1 | ASSFTSGSWSYNEQF
. | TRBV5-1 | ASSTDSLNTEAF
. | TRBV13 | ASSLTSGGNEQF
once | TRBV5-1 | ASSKDSGFATNEKLF
many | TRBV2 | ASSMGPTYNEQF
. | TRBV29-1 | SGGSGRATDTQY
. | TRBV19 | ASSIDSGASYNEQF
. | TRBV6-5 | ASSYSGHLNTEAF
. | TRBV3-1 | ASSQYRRSYEQY
many | TRBV5-4 | APITYNEQF
few | TRBV12-3/TRBV12-4 | ASSLTLRLAGGKETQY
few | TRBV2 | ASSEAGSGTGVF
. | TRBV11-1 | ASSPLKRTTGELF
. | TRBV2 | ASKIFRQGGGNEQF
many | TRBV4-1 | ASSRGLAGMTYNEQF
few | TRBV12-3/TRBV12-4 | ASSFPSGGLDEQY
few | TRBV24-1 | ATSDPGGASYNEQF
many | TRBV10-3 | AISEAGYGYT
. | TRBV2 | ASRETERFYNEQF
few | TRBV20-1 | SARDLGLAATDTQY
. | TRBV18 | ASARDRTNYGYT
few | TRBV5-1 | ASSLTSGSAQETQY
few | TRBV5-1 | ASRDRGHYEQY
. | TRBV5-1 | ASSLRLALTAKNIQY
. | TRBV7-6 | ASNGQGADTQY
. | TRBV18 | ASSPSGNSNQPQH
few | TRBV29-1 | SCTQGVNQPQH
few | TRBV29-1 | SVEERGTFNINYGYT
few | TRBV10-2 | ASSVSRGLKY
. | TRBV2 | ASRVRTGGSNEQY
. | TRBV27 | ASSFEGYNSPLH
few | TRBV7-9 | ASSPRADAYEQY
. | TRBV7-9 | ASSPPGGLYEQY
. | TRBV7-9 | ASSHPDSGQGYEQY
few | TRBV3-1 | ASSVEPWETQY
. | TRBV24-1 | ATSLAGETDTQY
. | TRBV20-1 | SARDARLGEQY
few | TRBV18 | ASSPPARYYEQY
. | TRBV5-1 | ASSLAVGGSYEQY
few | TRBV2 | ASGQDWAYEQY
. | TRBV20-1 | SARKGGRGPGANVLT
few | TRBV9 | ASSPLESPYNEQF
many | TRBV9 | ASSVGHGRGNEQF
. | TRBV9 | ASSEAGTILSSYNEQF
few | TRBV5-1 | ASSSLGGGYEQY
few | TRBV28 | ASSSPTLVSEQY
many | TRBV9 | ASSTRTSYNEQF
few | TRBV7-3 | ASSFYSTGGNEQF
few | TRBV12-3/TRBV12-4 | ASRAEGVQY
. | TRBV7-8 | ASSLEFRTGTLRGQF